The 10 T cell receptor beta chains listed next were all sequenced from one sample in a study of CD8+ T cells in alopecia areata (dated 2018 in TCRdb). Cells from mouse cutaneous lymph nodes were pooled, stained for CD4, CD8alpha, NKG2D, NKG2ACE and other markers, and then sorted on a BD Influx. Library method: the immunoSEQ multiplex PCR assay. To provide template for TCR sequencing, every sample had RNA extracted and reverse transcribed into cDNA. TCRdb re-hosts the immuneACCESS table, in-frame sequences only. Its copies lack some clones; in the studies checked, an unresolved V gene accounts for under half of them, and the cause for the rest is not known. The table records about 270,000 clones for this sample, and not one of them appears only once. The ten largest account for 1.2% of the sample. Specimen: CD4+ T cells sorted from a lymph node. The receptors stem from a C3H/HeJ mouse with alopecia areata. Mice of this strain bear MHC haplotype H2-k.

Notes on this clone: Gene names and germline match the mouse. Read sequence stops 4 residues before the CDR3 end, and the germline J gene provides the missing end. The chain carries TRBV14 and TRBJ2-3; the D is unclear. This CDR3 has 13 residues. V shed 6 bases and J shed 0 bases, with 8 bases lying between them. CDR1 is SGHDT and CDR2 is FRDEAV in the germline V gene. The covered CDR3 bases are TGTGCCAGCAATCACAATAGTGCAGAA. Its protein product is CASNHNSAE. The complete CDR3 sequence is CASNHNSAETLYF. Using reference TRBV14 and TRBJ2-3 for the parts outside the CDR3, the full variable domain is EAGVTQSPRYAVLQEGQAVSFWCDPISGHDTLYWYQQPRDQGPQLLVYFRDEAVIDNSQLPSDRFSAVRPKGTNSTLKIQSAKQGDTATYLCASNHNSAETLYFGSGTRLTVL.

As regards this clone: Mouse gene names and germline throughout. From the germline J gene comes the end of the CDR3, since the read stops 4 residues before it. The rearrangement uses TRBV17 and TRBJ2-1; a possible D gene is TRBD1 (5 bases). V was cut by 2 bases and J by 5 bases, with 10 bases left in between. Germline lookup yields CDR1 MNHDT and CDR2 YYDKIL. This CDR3 comprises 14 residues. The CDR3 protein is CASSRRAGNAEQFF. The sequenced part of the CDR3 DNA is TGTGCTAGCAGTAGAAGGGCAGGGAATGCT.

Comments on this clone: The genes are named according to mouse. The read terminates 4 residues ahead of where the CDR3 ends, so the germline J gene completes it. This chain links TRBV19 with TRBJ2-1; tentatively, D is TRBD1 (6 bases). Germline V CDR1 and CDR2: FNHDT, SITEND (reference sequence). V lost 4 bases and J lost 1, with 12 bases in between. CDR3 length equals 15 residues. The CDR3 here is CASSPRDKNYAEQFF. Incomplete CDR3 DNA: TGTGCCAGCAGTCCCCGGGACAAGAACTATGCT.

This clone was recorded a few times. Gene names follow the mouse nomenclature. The sequence runs out 3 residues before the end of the CDR3; the remainder is reconstructed from the germline J gene. This chain connects TRBV13-3 to TRBJ1-6; D gene uncertain. TRBJ1-6 is assigned to the ORF class and has an uncertain function. Trimming cost V 2 bases and J 7 bases, with 7 bases left between them. Germline-derived CDR1 and CDR2 are NNHDY and SYVADS. CDR3 length equals 13 residues. CDR3 DNA, as far as it was read: TGTGCCAGCAGTGAAACAGCGAATTCGCCC. Amino acids: CASSETANSP. The full CDR3 sequence reads CASSETANSPLYF.

This clone was counted only a few times. The genes and germline here are from mouse. The read ends 4 residues shy of where the CDR3 ends; the end is completed using the germline J gene. The chain joins TRBV19 to TRBJ2-1, with 9 bases identical to TRBD1. Germline values: CDR1 FNHDT, CDR2 SITEND (reference sequence). CDR3 length: 15 residues. Trimming at V came to 3 bases and at J to 6 bases, leaving 7 bases not matched to a gene. CDR3 in amino acids: CASSNRDRVGAEQFF. The CDR3 DNA, read in part, is TGTGCCAGCAGTAACCGGGACAGGGTGGGTGCT.

A note on this clone: Gene names and germline refer to mouse. The read finishes 4 residues shy of the CDR3 end, and the germline J gene is used to complete it. The chain employs TRBV31 and TRBJ2-1, with D possibly TRBD1 on 6 matching bases. Trimming took off 0 bases at V and 6 bases at J, with 9 bases between the two ends. The CDR3 covers 13 residues. Germline CDR1 reads GKSSPN; CDR2 reads SITVG. Partial CDR3 DNA: TGTGCCTGGAGTCTCAGCAGGGGTGCT. It specifies CAWSLSRGA. The whole CDR3 protein is CAWSLSRGAEQFF.

This clone was recorded a few times. Gene names refer to mouse genes. The read falls 4 residues short of the CDR3 end, and the missing part is taken from the germline J gene. The sample has other DNA sequences that encode this CDR3 too. The chain is built from TRBV5 and TRBJ2-5, with D hard to call. Germline values: CDR1 LGHNA, CDR2 YNLKQL (reference sequence). The V end lost 0 bases, the J end lost 2 bases, and 6 bases lay between the germline ends. This CDR3 comprises 14 residues. Here the CDR3 reads CASSQDRGQDTQYF. The sequenced CDR3 bases are TGTGCCAGCAGCCAAGATCGAGGCCAAGAC.

This clone was picked up a small number of times. Gene labels here are mouse ones. The sequenced fragment ends 4 residues before the CDR3 boundary, so the rest is inferred from the germline J gene. This chain joins TRBV19 and TRBJ1-2, with TRBD1 matching over 7 bases. The CDR3 has 13 amino acids. Germline CDR1 FNHDT, CDR2 SITEND (reference sequence). CDR3 DNA, as far as it was read: TGTGCCAGCAGTATGGGTGACAGGGAC. Translating gives CASSMGDRD. The CDR3 in full is CASSMGDRDDYTF.

As to this clone: Any gene name here is a mouse gene name. The read ends 4 residues shy of where the CDR3 ends; the end is completed using the germline J gene. The rearrangement uses TRBV3 and TRBJ2-2; 8 nucleotides match TRBD2. The length of the CDR3 is 16 residues. Trimming at V came to 1 base and at J to 0 bases, leaving 1 base not matched to a gene. Germline-derived CDR1 and CDR2 are SNHLY and FYNGKV (reference sequence). The CDR3 loop is CASSLVGGANTGQLYF. CDR3 DNA (partial): TGTGCCAGCAGCTTAGTTGGGGGGGCAAACACCGGG.

Only a few counts were recorded for this clone. The genes and germline here are from mouse. The sequence runs out 4 residues before the end of the CDR3; the remainder is reconstructed from the germline J gene. Other DNA variants within this sample encode the same CDR3. The genes are TRBV1 and TRBJ1-2, with TRBD1 identical over 7 bases. The CDR3 loop spans 14 amino acids. After removal of 4 bases from V and 0 bases from J, the junction contained 2 bases not matched to a gene. Germline loops: CDR1 NSQYPW, CDR2 LRSPGD (reference sequence). The CDR3 spells CTCSGDRANSDYTF. Partial CDR3 DNA: TGCACCTGCAGTGGTGACAGGGCAAACTCC.